The 23 T cell receptor beta chains presented below share a single source sample, sequenced in a study of immunodeficiency. Profiling relied on immunoSEQ multiplex PCR, and the TCRdb table lists in-frame clones only, not all of them. Of 2,500 or so clones in the sample, around nine tenths were seen once. The study, taken as a whole, reports: Productive entropy and V-J pairing of CD4+ T cells looked alike across patients and controls.

Their antigen targets remain unknown. The sample comprised CD4+ T cells from blood. Receptor source: a woman aged 18-35 years with POLD1 deficiency.

This clone was seen just once. This sequence joins TRBV5-1 and TRBJ2-5; unclear D gene. Trimming left V 2 bases short and J 6 bases short, with 20 bases between. The germline CDR1 and CDR2 sequences are SGHRS and YFSETQ. This CDR3 has 16 residues. The CDR3 bases are TGCGCCAGCAGCTTCGGCCTACTCTTCCTCATCCAGACCCAGTACTTC. Translation gives CASSFGLLFLIQTQYF.

This clone was counted once. The chain links TRBV7-2 to TRBJ1-2, with a weak D call TRBD1 (5 bases). This CDR3 region has 15 residues. The V end was cut by 10 bases, the J end by 0 bases, with 18 bases between. Germline values: CDR1 SGHTA, CDR2 FQGNSA. The CDR3: CAIRGAGPTNYGYTF. Written as DNA, the CDR3 is TGTGCCATCCGCGGGGCAGGTCCCACTAACTATGGCTACACCTTC.

The rearrangement links TRBV23-1 to TRBJ1-5; perhaps TRBD1 as D (6 bases). TRBV23-1 is recorded as an ORF, its role being uncertain. CDR3 length: 13 amino acids. Trimming shortened V by 7 bases and J by 3 bases, and 10 bases separated the two germline ends. CDR3 region: CASIPGHNQPQHF. The CDR3 DNA follows: TGCGCCAGCATCCCGGGACACAATCAGCCCCAGCATTTT.

This clone was detected once. Here the CDR3 reads CATSEGQGVNQPQHF. As DNA, the CDR3 is TGTGCCACCAGCGAGGGACAGGGGGTAAATCAGCCCCAGCATTTT. The gene calls are TRBV15 and TRBJ1-5, with 11 positions matching TRBD1. Unmatched junction bases numbered 4, after V lost 5 bases and J lost 4 bases. The germline V gene encodes CDR1 LNHNV and CDR2 YYDKDF (reference sequence). This CDR3 comprises 15 residues.

J is TRBJ1-3 and V is TRBV28; D is ambiguous. V shed 4 bases and J shed 2 bases, with 12 bases lying between them. Germline-derived CDR1 and CDR2 are MDHEN and SYDVKM. The CDR3 is 15 residues long. CDR3 residues: CASSSGVFTGNTIYF. As DNA, the CDR3 is TGTGCCAGCAGTTCTGGCGTTTTTACTGGAAACACCATATATTTT.

This rearrangement joins TRBV19 to TRBJ1-5; D perhaps matches TRBD1 (5 bases). This CDR3 is built from 19 residues. CDR1 is LNHDA and CDR2 is SQIVND in the germline V gene (reference sequence). V was shortened by 3 bases and J by 4 bases, with 25 bases between the two germline ends. This CDR3 reads CASSMEFVRGSTRNQPQHF. The CDR3, as DNA: TGTGCCAGTAGTATGGAATTCGTGAGGGGTTCAACGCGGAATCAGCCCCAGCATTTT.

The chain links TRBV7-6 to TRBJ2-5, with a possible D match to TRBD2 (6 bases). Germline CDR1 reads SGHVS; CDR2 reads FNYEAQ. The V end was cut by 5 bases, the J end by 4 bases, with 20 bases between. The CDR3 totals 16 residues. The CDR3 nucleotides are TGTGCCAGCAGCACAGGACCGGGAGTGGGGGGAGAGACCCAGTACTTC. Encoded protein: CASSTGPGVGGETQYF.

The V call is TRBV19, the J call TRBJ1-1; D is perhaps TRBD1 (6 bases). The V gene lost 4 bases and the J gene lost 1 base, with 13 bases spanning the gap. The length of the CDR3 is 15 residues. CDR1 is LNHDA and CDR2 is SQIVND in the germline V gene (reference sequence). The CDR3 is CASSTPGARNTEAFF. The CDR3 coding sequence is TGTGCCAGTAGTACCCCAGGGGCCCGGAACACTGAAGCTTTCTTT.

The chain uses TRBV29-1 and TRBJ1-2, with TRBD1 identical over 7 bases. The J segment lost 4 bases and the V segment lost 5 bases, leaving 10 bases of the junction unmatched. Germline CDR1 and CDR2: SQVTM and ANQGSEA. This CDR3 region has 14 residues. The CDR3 sequence: CSVLILQGSYGYTF. As DNA, the CDR3 is TGCAGCGTTCTCATTCTACAGGGGAGCTATGGCTACACCTTC.

The chain links TRBV2 to TRBJ1-1; D remains ambiguous. V lost 6 bases to trimming and J lost 0 bases, with 8 bases between them. CDR3 length: 13 amino acids. The V gene's germline CDR1 is SNHLY and CDR2 FYNNEI. The CDR3 protein is CASSQNMNTEAFF. The CDR3 DNA follows: TGTGCCAGCAGCCAGAACATGAACACTGAAGCTTTCTTT.

This clone has a single count. The rearrangement links TRBV2 to TRBJ2-2; D is perhaps TRBD2 (6 bases). Germline lookup yields CDR1 SNHLY and CDR2 FYNNEI. Trimming took 7 bases from V and 1 from J, leaving 7 bases between them. There are 13 residues in the CDR3. CDR3 DNA: TGTGCCAGCATGGAGGGGAACACCGGGGAGCTGTTTTTT. It translates to CASMEGNTGELFF.

The rearrangement joins TRBV4-1 to TRBJ2-1, with 9 bases aligning to TRBD2. Germline-derived CDR1 and CDR2 are MGHRA and YSYEKL. J was trimmed by 7 bases and V by 1 base; bases with no gene match: 14. This CDR3 is 18 amino acids long. DNA for the CDR3: TGCGCCAGCAGCCAAGTTGGGACTAGCAAACCAAGAGGGAATGAGCAGTTCTTC. This gives the protein CASSQVGTSKPRGNEQFF.

The chain employs TRBV11-3 and TRBJ2-1; 7 bases align to TRBD1. V was pared by 7 bases and J by 8 bases, with 8 bases of the junction left unmatched. CDR1 SGHNT and CDR2 YENEEA come from the germline V gene. The CDR3 is 13 amino acids. The CDR3 DNA reads TGTGCCAGCACCAAGGACAGGTTTGATGAGCAGTTCTTC. Residues: CASTKDRFDEQFF.

The V gene is TRBV6-2 or TRBV6-3, the J gene TRBJ1-1, with D unresolved. V was trimmed by 0 bases and J by 5 bases, leaving 4 bases between them. Germline lookup yields CDR1 MNHEY and CDR2 SVGEGT. The length of the CDR3 is 12 residues. The CDR3 spells CASSYSRTEAFF. CDR3 sequence (DNA): TGTGCCAGCAGTTACTCGAGGACTGAAGCTTTCTTT.

The gene calls are TRBV12-3 or TRBV12-4 and TRBJ1-2; no reliable D call. The CDR3 is made up of 12 amino acids. Trimming pared 6 bases from V and 8 bases from J, leaving 13 bases between. CDR3 protein: CASRLGRSGYTF. CDR3 bases: TGTGCCAGCAGACTTGGACGGAGCGGCTACACCTTC.

The chain combines TRBV3-1 (or the pseudogene TRBV3-2) with TRBJ1-2; D is undetermined. The CDR3 has 11 amino acids. From germline, CDR1 is LGHDT and CDR2 YNNKEL (reference sequence). The germline V and J ends were trimmed by 4 bases and 5 bases, with 5 bases remaining between them. Here the CDR3 reads CASSRGYGYTF. The CDR3 bases are TGTGCCAGCAGCCGAGGTTATGGCTACACCTTC.

V gene TRBV7-2 combines with J gene TRBJ1-1; 11 nucleotides line up with TRBD1. The CDR3 contains 17 residues. The V gene end was trimmed by 1 base and the J gene end by 4 bases; junction bases not matched to a gene: 8. Per germline, CDR1 SGHTA and CDR2 FQGNSA. CDR3 loop: CASSLGPTGTGGTEAFF. The CDR3 region has the DNA TGTGCCAGCAGCTTAGGCCCGACCGGGACAGGGGGCACTGAAGCTTTCTTT.

V usage is TRBV18 and J usage is TRBJ2-3; 10 bases agree with TRBD1. The CDR3 runs 14 residues. CDR1 and CDR2 (germline): KGHSH, LQKENI. The V segment lost 3 bases and the J segment 7 bases; nucleotides outside the gene matches: 4. The CDR3 region is CASSPDRGQNTQYF. The DNA of the CDR3 is TGTGCCAGCTCACCCGACAGGGGGCAAAATACGCAGTATTTT.

The chain couples TRBV7-6 to TRBJ2-3; possibly TRBD1 for D (5 bases). The CDR3 covers 15 residues. V was clipped by 4 bases and J by 3 bases, with 14 bases between them. CDR1 SGHVS and CDR2 FNYEAQ come from the germline V gene. The DNA for the CDR3 is TGTGCCAGCAGCTCCCGTTACAGGCGTACAGATACGCAGTATTTT. Its translation: CASSSRYRRTDTQYF.

V is TRBV6-5 and J is TRBJ2-7; the D call may be TRBD1 or TRBD2 (5 bases each). The germline V gene has CDR1 MNHEY and CDR2 SVGAGI. The CDR3 extends over 13 amino acids. V was pared by 5 bases and J by 1 base, with 9 bases between. CDR3 sequence reads: CASSQGESYEQYF. CDR3 bases: TGTGCCAGCAGTCAGGGAGAGTCCTACGAGCAGTACTTC.

This clone occurred once. V gene TRBV4-1 combines with J gene TRBJ2-7, with a tentative D call TRBD2 (6 bases). V lost 0 bases, J lost 2 bases, and 14 bases lay in between. From germline, CDR1 is MGHRA and CDR2 YSYEKL. The CDR3 contains 16 residues. DNA for the CDR3: TGCGCCAGCAGCCAAGAACGAGGAGGGGAGGCCTACGAGCAGTACTTC. Amino acids: CASSQERGGEAYEQYF.

The chain recombines TRBV6-6 with TRBJ2-1, with 10 bases matching TRBD2. In germline, CDR1 is MNHNY, CDR2 SVGAGI (reference sequence). The CDR3 loop spans 17 amino acids. V was clipped by 5 bases and J by 8 bases; unmatched bases: 15. CDR3 DNA: TGTGCCAGCAGTCCACAAGGGCTAGCGGGAGTTGTGGATGAGCAGTTCTTC. Amino acids: CASSPQGLAGVVDEQFF.

The chain combines TRBV2 with TRBJ2-7; D may be TRBD2 (5 bases). V lost 10 bases and J lost 9, with 22 bases in between. Germline V CDR1 and CDR2: SNHLY, FYNNEI. The CDR3 spans 13 residues. The CDR3 DNA reads as TGTGCCACAGAGGTAGGCACTGGACTGCGGCAGTACTTC. This gives the protein CATEVGTGLRQYF.